This passage covers 21 T cell receptor beta chains from one sample sequenced in a study of cytomegalovirus exposure and HLA in healthy donors. Some clones are missing from TCRdb's copy, which holds only in-frame ones; the method was immunoSEQ multiplex PCR. Among about 190,000 clones listed, around 86% were seen once. Specimen: PBMCs. Receptor source: a woman aged 18-35 years in good health and CMV-seronegative.

DNA of the CDR3: TGTGCCACCGACCTAGAGGGGGCGCCGAGGGATGAGCAGTTCTTC. Translating gives CATDLEGAPRDEQFF. The gene calls are TRBV15 and TRBJ2-1; 7 bases align to TRBD1. Trimming cost V 8 bases and J 8 bases; bases outside gene matches: 15. The CDR3 contains 15 residues. Germline V gene lookup returns CDR1 LNHNV and CDR2 YYDKDF (reference sequence).

V and J are TRBV30 and TRBJ2-1; 10 nucleotides align to TRBD2. The CDR3 contains 19 residues. Germline CDR1 GTSNPN, CDR2 SVGIG (reference sequence). The junction had 11 bases not matched to a gene; V was cut back by 0 bases and J by 0 bases. The CDR3 region has the DNA TGTGCCTGGAGTGTGCGGGCTAGCGGGAGTTTCAGCTCCTACAATGAGCAGTTCTTC. This gives the protein CAWSVRASGSFSSYNEQFF.

The rearrangement links TRBV15 to TRBJ2-5; maybe TRBD2 (6 bases). The V end lost 1 base, the J end lost 5 bases, and 20 bases lay between the germline ends. Germline assignment: CDR1 LNHNV and CDR2 YYDKDF (reference sequence). CDR3 size: 17 residues. In DNA, the CDR3 is TGTGCCACCAGCAGAGTGGGTATGACTAGTCCTGGGGAGACCCAGTACTTC. It translates to CATSRVGMTSPGETQYF.

This clone showed up just a few times. The chain recombines TRBV6-4 with TRBJ2-2, with D uncertain. V was shortened by 0 bases and J by 3 bases, with 2 bases between the two germline ends. Per the germline V gene, CDR1 is MRHNA and CDR2 is SNTAGT. The CDR3 contains 13 residues. The CDR3 protein is CASSDSDTGELFF. CDR3 sequence (DNA): TGTGCCAGCAGTGACTCCGACACCGGGGAGCTGTTTTTT.

The genes are TRBV5-1 and TRBJ2-2, with TRBD1 matching 8 bases. V shed 4 bases, J shed 3 bases, and the junction held 20 bases outside the gene matches. Germline lookup yields CDR1 SGHRS and CDR2 YFSETQ. The CDR3 spans 20 residues. CDR3 amino acids: CASSPSLGARTGRDTGELFF. CDR3 DNA: TGCGCCAGCAGCCCCAGTCTTGGAGCCCGGACAGGGAGAGACACCGGGGAGCTGTTTTTT.

The chain uses TRBV6-1 and TRBJ1-5; 7 nucleotides line up with TRBD1. The germline V gene encodes CDR1 MNHNS and CDR2 SASEGT. The V and J ends lost 5 bases and 5 bases, in that order; junction bases with no gene match: 3. This CDR3 region has 13 residues. CDR3 amino acids: CASSRTGHQPQHF. CDR3 coding DNA: TGTGCCAGCAGTAGGACAGGCCATCAGCCCCAGCATTTT.

The J gene is TRBJ1-2, the V gene TRBV2; no clear D. V was cut by 7 bases and J by 8 bases, with 20 bases left in between. CDR1 SNHLY and CDR2 FYNNEI come from the germline V gene. The CDR3 runs 14 residues. The chain's CDR3 is CASTEVTYQQGYTF. The CDR3 DNA reads TGTGCCAGCACGGAGGTCACCTACCAACAAGGCTACACCTTC.

The chain carries TRBV19 and TRBJ1-2, with 7 positions matching TRBD1. The V segment lost 5 bases and the J segment 4 bases; nucleotides outside the gene matches: 10. Germline-derived CDR1 and CDR2 are LNHDA and SQIVND (reference sequence). This CDR3 has 15 residues. The CDR3 reads CASSVGTATLYGYTF. In nucleotides, the CDR3 is TGTGCCAGTAGTGTCGGGACAGCCACCCTCTATGGCTACACCTTC.

The chain recombines TRBV9 with TRBJ1-4, with 7 nucleotides matching TRBD1. Germline assignment: CDR1 SGDLS and CDR2 YYNGEE. The CDR3 sequence is 17 residues long. Trimming cost V 3 bases and J 0 bases; bases outside gene matches: 8. The CDR3 reads CASSGDRGGSTNEKLFF. In DNA form, the CDR3 reads TGTGCCAGCAGCGGGGACAGAGGGGGGTCAACTAATGAAAAACTGTTTTTT.

This chain connects TRBV11-2 to TRBJ1-2, with 7 bases matching TRBD1. This CDR3 has 14 amino acids. Trimming took 0 bases from V and 8 from J; bases not matched to a gene: 6. Germline V CDR1 and CDR2: SGHAT, FQNNGV. DNA of the CDR3: TGTGCCAGCAGCTTAGACACAGGGGTGGCGGGCTACACCTTC. Protein sequence: CASSLDTGVAGYTF. The complete variable domain, with remaining parts taken from reference TRBV11-2 and TRBJ1-2, reads EAGVAQSPRYKIIEKRQSVAFWCNPISGHATLYWYQQILGQGPKLLIQFQNNGVVDDSQLPKDRFSAERLKGVDSTLKIQPAKLEDSAVYLCASSLDTGVAGYTFGSGTRLTVV.

The chain couples TRBV2 to TRBJ2-3, with 10 positions matching TRBD2. Losses at the gene ends were 2 bases for V and 9 bases for J; bases not matched to a gene: 8. CDR1 and CDR2 (germline): SNHLY, FYNNEI. The CDR3 loop spans 15 amino acids. The CDR3 sequence: CASSELGLAGDTQYF. The CDR3 nucleotides are TGTGCCAGCAGTGAATTAGGGCTAGCGGGGGACACGCAGTATTTT.

The J gene is TRBJ2-2, the V gene TRBV9; D remains ambiguous. Between the trimmed V and J ends, which lost 4 bases and 7 bases, there was a span of 11 bases. The CDR3 loop spans 13 amino acids. Germline V lookup: CDR1 SGDLS, CDR2 YYNGEE. CDR3 in DNA: TGTGCCAGCAGCCCAGACTGGCTCGGGGAGCTGTTTTTT. It specifies CASSPDWLGELFF.

The chain is built from TRBV19 and TRBJ2-5; D unclear. The CDR3 totals 12 residues. V was cut by 5 bases and J by 2 bases, with 6 bases left in between. Germline CDR1 is LNHDA and CDR2 is SQIVND (reference sequence). This CDR3 reads CASSQQQETQYF. The CDR3 DNA reads as TGTGCCAGTAGTCAACAGCAAGAGACCCAGTACTTC.

This sequence joins TRBV6-6 and TRBJ2-1; 13 bases fit TRBD2. The CDR3 runs 16 residues. Germline CDR1 MNHNY, CDR2 SVGAGI (reference sequence). Unmatched junction bases numbered 6, after V lost 4 bases and J lost 6 bases. The CDR3 coding sequence is TGTGCCAGCAGTTCGACTAGCGGGGGGCTCGCCAATGAGCAGTTCTTC. As protein: CASSSTSGGLANEQFF.

The rearrangement links TRBV5-6 to TRBJ2-7; TRBD2 aligns across 11 bases. The CDR3 spans 16 residues. Germline V gene sequence: CDR1 SGHDT, CDR2 YYEEEE. V gave up 0 bases and J gave up 6 bases; unmatched junction bases: 8. The CDR3 reads CASSLGGGLAGFEQYF. In DNA, the CDR3 is TGTGCCAGCAGCTTGGGAGGAGGACTAGCGGGTTTCGAGCAGTACTTC.

The V gene is TRBV10-3, the J gene TRBJ1-2; 8 bases are shared with TRBD1. CDR1 ENHRY and CDR2 SYGVKD come from the germline V gene. The trim removed 7 bases at V and 3 bases at J, leaving 13 bases unmatched. The CDR3 consists of 16 residues. The CDR3: CAITFSRDRPHYGYTF. CDR3 sequence (DNA): TGTGCCATCACCTTTTCAAGGGACAGGCCTCACTATGGCTACACCTTC.

The chain joins TRBV4-1 to TRBJ1-6; TRBD1 matches 10 bases. Germline CDR1 reads MGHRA; CDR2 reads YSYEKL. Trimming removed 3 bases from V and 9 bases from J; junction bases left unmatched: 5. The CDR3 loop spans 15 amino acids. The CDR3 nucleotides are TGCGCCAGCAGCCAGATGGGACAGGGGAGTTCACCCCTCCACTTT. Its protein is CASSQMGQGSSPLHF.

The chain recombines TRBV2 with TRBJ1-2; TRBD1 matches at 8 bases. CDR1 and CDR2 (germline): SNHLY, FYNNEI. The CDR3 runs 17 residues. The J segment lost 3 bases and the V segment lost 1 base, leaving 10 bases of the junction unmatched. The CDR3 region is CASSEVTQGATHYGYTF. CDR3 in DNA: TGTGCCAGCAGTGAAGTTACTCAGGGGGCCACTCACTATGGCTACACCTTC.

The chain uses TRBV7-3 and TRBJ1-5; D unclear. Germline assignment: CDR1 SGHTA and CDR2 FQGTGA. The germline V and J ends were trimmed by 5 bases and 3 bases, with 11 bases remaining between them. The CDR3 is 14 residues long. The CDR3 is CASSPPGVNQPQHF. As DNA, the CDR3 is TGTGCCAGCAGCCCCCCGGGAGTCAATCAGCCCCAGCATTTT.

This clone was detected only once. J is TRBJ2-1 and V is TRBV25-1; 12 nucleotides align to TRBD1. The CDR3 contains 15 residues. Germline CDR1 is MGHDK and CDR2 is SYGVNS. The V and J ends lost 3 bases and 14 bases, in that order; junction bases with no gene match: 11. CDR3 in DNA: TGTGCCAGCAGTGACCATGGGGACAGGGGGCCTATTAAGTTCTTC. Amino acid sequence: CASSDHGDRGPIKFF.

The V call is TRBV7-6, the J call TRBJ1-5, with a weak D call TRBD1 (6 bases). The V gene's germline CDR1 is SGHVS and CDR2 FNYEAQ. Trimming cost V 1 base and J 6 bases, with 10 bases left between them. The CDR3 is 14 residues long. The CDR3 is CASSLEGGGQPQHF. The CDR3 DNA sequence: TGTGCCAGCAGCTTAGAAGGGGGGGGTCAGCCCCAGCATTTT. Based on the CDR3 plus reference TRBV7-6 and TRBJ1-5, the full variable domain is GAGVSQSPRYKVTKRGQDVALRCDPISGHVSLYWYRQALGQGPEFLTYFNYEAQQDKSGLPNDRFSAERPEGSISTLTIQRTEQRDSAMYRCASSLEGGGQPQHFGDGTRLSIL.